The next 11 T cell receptor beta chains were all read from a single sample in a study of shared clonotypes between healthy human individuals. Only in-frame clones appear in the TCRdb table, and some are missing; sequencing was by immunoSEQ multiplex PCR. This table has around 1 million clones, more than 75% appearing once. Material: memory CD4+ T cells sorted from blood. Subset here: CD45RA-negative fraction. The receptors here all came from a man younger than 35 in good health.

The chain is built from TRBV5-6 and TRBJ1-5, with 7 bases matching TRBD1. V gave up 3 bases and J gave up 1 base; unmatched junction bases: 1. CDR1 and CDR2 (germline): SGHDT, YYEEEE. The CDR3 runs to 14 residues. Here the CDR3 reads CASSWGQSNQPQHF. The CDR3 nucleotides read TGTGCCAGCAGCTGGGGACAGAGCAATCAGCCCCAGCATTTT.

As regards this clone: The same CDR3 is also encoded by other DNA sequences in this sample. The chain has TRBV5-1 and TRBJ2-1; TRBD2 matches at 8 bases. The length of the CDR3 is 15 residues. Germline trimming cut 1 base from V and 4 bases from J; bases unmatched to any gene: 4. Germline CDR1 SGHRS, CDR2 YFSETQ. As DNA, the CDR3 is TGCGCCAGCAGCTTGAGAAGCGGGGGATACAATGAGCAGTTCTTC. It yields the protein CASSLRSGGYNEQFF.

This chain links TRBV5-4 with TRBJ2-2, with D possibly matching TRBD2 (6 bases). CDR3 size: 16 residues. The germline gives CDR1 SGHNT, CDR2 YYREEE (reference sequence). V was shortened by 0 bases and J by 6 bases, with 15 bases between the two germline ends. CDR3 bases: TGTGCCAGCAGCTTGGCCGGTGGGAGGCAGGCCGGGGAGCTGTTTTTT. It translates to CASSLAGGRQAGELFF.

This clone came up once. The chain has TRBV6-1 and TRBJ2-7; TRBD1 matches 7 bases. V shed 7 bases, J shed 4 bases, and the junction held 4 bases outside the gene matches. The V gene's germline CDR1 is MNHNS and CDR2 SASEGT. CDR3 length equals 12 residues. DNA of the CDR3: TGTGCCAGCATCGAACAGGGGTACGAGCAGTACTTC. Translating it yields CASIEQGYEQYF.

Here the CDR3 reads CASSGLGQANTIYF. The CDR3 nucleotides read TGTGCCAGCAGCGGGTTGGGACAGGCAAACACCATATATTTT. The chain has TRBV5-4 and TRBJ1-3; 8 bases line up with TRBD1. The V gene's germline CDR1 is SGHNT and CDR2 YYREEE (reference sequence). This CDR3 has 14 amino acids. The ends lost 4 bases at V and 6 bases at J; junction bases unmatched: 6.

This clone was detected only a few times. In the same sample, other DNA sequences code for this CDR3. V gene TRBV27 combines with J gene TRBJ2-2; unclear D gene. V was clipped by 2 bases and J by 5 bases, with 6 bases between them. Germline values: CDR1 MNHEY, CDR2 SMNVEV (reference sequence). This CDR3 spans 13 amino acids. The CDR3 DNA sequence: TGTGCCAGCAGTTTAGGGGTAACCGGGGAGCTGTTTTTT. Protein product: CASSLGVTGELFF.

Concerning this clone itself: Other nucleotide sequences in the sample specify the same CDR3. The rearrangement joins TRBV29-1 to TRBJ1-1; D not certain. Germline V gives CDR1 SQVTM, CDR2 ANQGSEA. CDR3 length: 13 residues. V dropped 3 bases and J dropped 1 base, with 9 bases sitting between them. The CDR3 DNA reads TGCAGCGTTGAGGTCACCCCGAACACTGAAGCTTTCTTT. Translated: CSVEVTPNTEAFF.

A word on this clone: A much larger clone lies a single base off, so this may be a read error. V is TRBV2 and J is TRBJ2-7, with D hard to call. With 5 bases removed from V and 2 bases from J, the gap between germline ends came to 4 bases. Germline lookup yields CDR1 SNHLY and CDR2 FYNNEI. The CDR3 totals 11 residues. The CDR3 sequence is CASSQPYEQYF. The CDR3, as DNA: TGTGCCAGCAGTCAACCCTACGAGCAGTACTTC. The full variable domain, completed using reference TRBV2 and TRBJ2-7, is EPEVTQTPSHQVTQMGQEVILRCVPISNHLYFYWYRQILGQKVEFLVSFYNNEISEKSEIFDDQFSVERPDGSNFTLKIRSTKLEDSAMYFCASSQPYEQYFGPGTRLTVT.

This chain uses TRBV30 with TRBJ1-1; the D is unclear. Deletions cut 0 bases from V and 1 base from J, with 12 bases between. Germline-derived CDR1 and CDR2 are GTSNPN and SVGIG (reference sequence). CDR3 size: 15 residues. The CDR3 region is CAWSVRTLGNTEAFF. The DNA of the CDR3 is TGTGCCTGGAGTGTACGGACCCTGGGGAACACTGAAGCTTTCTTT.

This chain connects TRBV19 to TRBJ2-1; D may be TRBD2 (6 bases). The germline V gene encodes CDR1 LNHDA and CDR2 SQIVND (reference sequence). CDR3 length equals 11 residues. The V end lost 6 bases, the J end lost 7 bases, and 7 bases lay between the germline ends. The DNA of the CDR3 is TGTGCCAGTAGGGGGGGTAATGAGCAGTTCTTC. Translated: CASRGGNEQFF.

The chain carries TRBV29-1 and TRBJ2-3, with a possible D match to TRBD2 (6 bases). The CDR3 consists of 14 residues. V lost 4 bases and J lost 4, with 15 bases in between. The germline V gene encodes CDR1 SQVTM and CDR2 ANQGSEA. In nucleotides, the CDR3 is TGCAGCGTTGTGGCTAGCGTGGGGGCAGATACGCAGTATTTT. This translates into CSVVASVGADTQYF.